The text below deals with one T cell receptor beta chain. What it recognizes is unknown. There were only Caucasian adults among the donors, and all lived in Nashville, Tennessee. Using immunoSEQ multiplex PCR, the repertoire was profiled, and TCRdb retains in-frame clones only, with some absent. The sample records millions of clones, around nine tenths being singletons. These data originate in a study of shared clonotypes between healthy human individuals. Study findings and constraints: A small donor pool kept down the genetic and exposure-history diversity that was represented.

Germline-derived CDR1 and CDR2 are SGHVS and FQNEAQ. This CDR3 is 16 amino acids long. V shed 1 base and J shed 4 bases, with 14 bases lying between them. This sequence originates from a man aged 18-30 years in good health. The sequenced material came from naive CD4+ T cells sorted from blood. Subset in this sample: CD45RA+ positively selected. V is TRBV7-8 and J is TRBJ2-1, with D uncertain. The CDR3 loop reads CASSLEAESRYNEQFF. The CDR3 DNA is TGTGCCAGCAGCTTAGAGGCGGAAAGTAGGTACAATGAGCAGTTCTTC.